Given below is one TCR beta chain in context. Its antigen is still unknown. The input lacks base qualities; no much larger clone sits a single base away. The record originates from a study of blood T cell repertoires in COVID-19 (TCRdb year 2020). With regard to the full study: Samples covering the acute and convalescent phases of COVID-19 were provided by collaborators in the United States, Italy and Spain. The prospective study material was composed of cDNA or gDNA derived from T cells, B-cell-depleted T cells, or PBMCs. Subjects who had been exposed to COVID-19, were actively infected with it, or had recovered from it provided the deeply sampled blood TCRbeta repertoires that made up the dataset. The repertoires were made available in a free public database intended to serve as a resource for research on the immune response to SARS-CoV-2. The samples were drawn from the first 160 participants of the ongoing ImmuneRACE study and from 1,200 or so subjects provided by 6 global collaborators. Sample metadata almost always included a de-identified subject ID, COVID-19 status, age in years and sex. Where available, HLA class I and class II types were taken from metadata supplied by the sample provider and were not determined by assay-based typing.

The immunoSEQ Assay, a bias-controlled multiplex PCR, was used to amplify TCRbeta CDR3 regions from genomic DNA. Per the source publication's procedure: The number of nucleated cells in each sample was estimated from the amplification of reference gene primers within the assay. Sequence reads were collapsed and filtered to measure the absolute abundance of every unique TCRbeta CDR3 rearrangement. Productive Simpson clonality was computed per sample as the square root of Simpson's diversity index over productive rearrangements. TCRdb stores this immuneACCESS table with in-frame sequences only. Part of the clones is absent; in the studies checked, under half of the shortfall reflects unresolved V genes, and no reason is known for the rest. V and J calls and clone size are copied from that table; D and trimming were computed from the DNA. For this sample there are fewer than 400,000 clones; 87% appear just once. The ten biggest clones cover approximately 10% of the sample.

The germline V gene (reference sequence) yields SEHNR for CDR1 and FQNEAQ for CDR2. V is pared back by 1 base and J by 5 bases, with 14 bases lying between the germline termini. Taken from cysteine to phenylalanine, the CDR3 has 15 residues. Here the CDR3 DNA is all that survives: 45 bases in frame from base 1. Enrolling through a virtual design, the prospective study's participants ranged in age from roughly 18 to 100 years and lived across about two dozen United States geographic areas. In the prospective study, cohorts were assigned on the basis of participant-reported clinical history obtained from a screening survey and a study questionnaire. Recovered participants in ImmuneRACE Cohort 3 were defined as having two consecutive negative NP/OP PCR tests, clearance from a healthcare professional, or resolution of symptoms. Mobile phlebotomists in the prospective study collected whole blood, serum and a nasopharyngeal or oropharyngeal swab from every participant. Participants in the prospective study had the option to provide additional blood draws and questionnaires over a roughly two-month period. Before DNA extraction, prospective study blood samples were shipped either frozen or at room temperature.

Overall study outcomes, separate from this receptor: How much clinical and demographic metadata was included differed by source and by participant, and the metadata was provided uncurated.

The rearrangement joined TRBV7-9 to TRBJ1-1; the D region possibly corresponds to TRBD1 (5 bases align). Sample: PBMCs or T cells enriched from blood (not recorded which). This TCR was recovered from a woman in her forties or fifties who had recovered from COVID-19. The bases read TGTGCCAGCAGCTTAGTTGGGGCCGTTAGAACTGAAGCTTTCTTT. Its protein product is CASSLVGAVRTEAFF.